Presented here are 13 T cell receptor beta chains from one specimen sequenced in a study of T cell responses to AZD1222 COVID-19 vaccine. Generated by immunoSEQ multiplex PCR, the TCRdb table keeps only in-frame clones and is missing some. The sample shows approximately 60,000 clones, 70% to 90% of them seen only once. The sequencing here drew on peripheral blood, taken on day 0 of AZD1222 vaccination. The source of these receptors is an adult in good health.

In its sample, this clone was seen a few times. The chain uses TRBV28 and TRBJ2-2, with 9 bases lining up with TRBD1. CDR3 length: 15 residues. Germline trimming cut 6 bases from V and 4 bases from J; bases unmatched to any gene: 6. Germline CDR1 is MDHEN and CDR2 is SYDVKM. The chain's CDR3 is CASRTGGSGTGELFF. The CDR3 coding sequence is TGTGCCAGCAGAACAGGGGGCTCGGGCACCGGGGAGCTGTTTTTT.

A single count supports this clone. The genes are TRBV20-1 and TRBJ2-3, with D maybe TRBD2 (5 bases). The CDR3 has 11 residues. Germline V lookup: CDR1 DFQATT, CDR2 SNEGSKA (reference sequence). V was pared by 5 bases and J by 4 bases, with 7 bases between. The DNA for the CDR3 is TGCAGTGCTTCCGGGGCAGATACGCAGTATTTT. This sequence encodes CSASGADTQYF.

This chain links TRBV18 with TRBJ2-7; TRBD2 agrees at 12 bases. The CDR3 has 15 amino acids. The V segment lost 2 bases and the J segment 4 bases; nucleotides outside the gene matches: 3. The germline V gene encodes CDR1 KGHSH and CDR2 LQKENI. In DNA, the CDR3 is TGTGCCAGCTCACCAAAGACTAGCGGGAGATACGAGCAGTACTTC. Its translation: CASSPKTSGRYEQYF.

The chain has TRBV9 and TRBJ2-1; TRBD1 is a possible D gene (6 bases). V shed 1 base and J shed 10 bases, with 9 bases lying between them. CDR1 is SGDLS, CDR2 YYNGEE, per germline. This CDR3 has 12 residues. The CDR3 coding sequence is TGTGCCAGCAGCGTATTGGACAGCGAGCAGTTCTTC. Protein sequence: CASSVLDSEQFF. The entire variable domain, with the rest obtained from reference TRBV9 and TRBJ2-1, is as follows: DSGVTQTPKHLITATGQRVTLRCSPRSGDLSVYWYQQSLDQGLQFLIQYYNGEERAKGNILERFSAQQFPDLHSELNLSSLELGDSALYFCASSVLDSEQFFGPGTRLTVL.

The chain uses TRBV6-2 or TRBV6-3 and TRBJ2-7, with D unclear. The ends were cut back, 4 bases at V and 5 bases at J, with 12 bases in the middle. The CDR3 has 13 residues. Germline assignment: CDR1 MNHEY and CDR2 SVGEGT. The CDR3 here is CASSSGFPDEQYF. In DNA, the CDR3 is TGTGCCAGCAGTTCCGGCTTCCCGGACGAGCAGTACTTC.

CDR3 DNA: TGTGCCAGTAGTCCGTCCCTAGCGTACGAGCAGTACTTC. Translating it yields CASSPSLAYEQYF. V is TRBV19 and J is TRBJ2-7; D is possibly TRBD2 (6 bases). The V and J ends lost 5 bases and 4 bases respectively, with 12 bases between them. CDR3 length equals 13 residues. Looked up from germline, CDR1 is LNHDA and CDR2 is SQIVND (reference sequence).

The chain has TRBV4-3 and TRBJ1-5; no clear D. V was pared by 1 base and J by 0 bases, with 7 bases between. There are 15 residues in the CDR3. Germline V gene data show CDR1 as LGHNA and CDR2 as YSLEER. The CDR3 DNA is TGCGCCAGCAGCCAAGTGTGGGATAGCAATCAGCCCCAGCATTTT. Protein: CASSQVWDSNQPQHF.

The V and J genes are TRBV28 and TRBJ1-5; 8 nucleotides match TRBD1. The CDR3 is 16 amino acids. Germline assignment: CDR1 MDHEN and CDR2 SYDVKM. Losses at the gene ends were 5 bases for V and 3 bases for J; bases not matched to a gene: 9. CDR3 sequence (DNA): TGTGCCAGCAGTAACAGGGGGGGGCGTTTCAATCAGCCCCAGCATTTT. Amino acids: CASSNRGGRFNQPQHF.

The rearrangement links TRBV6-5 to TRBJ2-5; weak D call: TRBD2 (6 bases). The germline V and J ends were trimmed by 5 bases and 0 bases, with 10 bases remaining between them. The CDR3 has 14 amino acids. Germline V gene lookup returns CDR1 MNHEY and CDR2 SVGAGI. The DNA of the CDR3 is TGTGCCAGCAGTCGAGGACTACACCAAGAGACCCAGTACTTC. Translation gives CASSRGLHQETQYF.

This clone rates as medium-sized. The chain carries TRBV7-9 and TRBJ2-7, with no clear D. There are 11 residues in the CDR3. V lost 4 bases and J lost 9, with 10 bases in between. Germline values: CDR1 SEHNR, CDR2 FQNEAQ (reference sequence). The CDR3 spells CASSSLEGQYF. As DNA, the CDR3 is TGTGCCAGCAGCTCCTTAGAAGGGCAGTACTTC.

The CDR3 sequence is CASSSRTSGAYEQYF. In DNA form, the CDR3 reads TGTGCCAGCAGCTCCCGGACTAGCGGAGCTTACGAGCAGTACTTC. The V gene is TRBV7-2, the J gene TRBJ2-7, with 10 bases fitting TRBD2. V shed 4 bases, J shed 4 bases, and the junction held 7 bases outside the gene matches. Germline V gene lookup returns CDR1 SGHTA and CDR2 FQGNSA. CDR3 length: 15 amino acids.

The chain has TRBV6-4 and TRBJ1-1; TRBD1 agrees at 8 bases. The trim removed 5 bases at V and 5 bases at J, leaving 13 bases unmatched. This CDR3 has 16 amino acids. CDR1 is MRHNA and CDR2 is SNTAGT in the germline V gene. The CDR3 loop is CASSTGGEQGGTEAFF. CDR3 nucleotides: TGTGCCAGCAGTACCGGGGGTGAACAGGGGGGTACTGAAGCTTTCTTT.

This clone has just a few counts. The chain combines TRBV9 with TRBJ1-1; D gene uncertain. The CDR3 consists of 13 residues. Germline lookup yields CDR1 SGDLS and CDR2 YYNGEE. V gave up 5 bases and J gave up 1 base, with 9 bases separating them. The DNA of the CDR3 is TGTGCCAGCAGTGATCGATCGAACACTGAAGCTTTCTTT. It is translated as CASSDRSNTEAFF.